Listed below are T cell receptor beta chains from one sample, sequenced in a study of T cell changes during pregnancy in multiple sclerosis. The protocol was immunoSEQ multiplex PCR, while the TCRdb copy is restricted to in-frame clones and leaves out a portion. The sample includes 45,000 to 50,000 clones, around 93% seen only once; the top ten take 3.5% to 5%. This specimen was CD8+ T cells from peripheral blood mononuclear cells, taken in the first trimester of pregnancy. All receptors come from a female donor with multiple sclerosis, enrolled in a pregnancy study. CDR3s include the opening cysteine and the closing phenylalanine or tryptophan. The D gene is left open where the match is weak. Not every row has a clone size; where given, it reads once, few, many or a size class.

j_gene: TRBJ1-2
v_gene: TRBV5-4
d_gene: .
abundance: .
CDR3aa: CASSFRGGARYGYTF
CDR3nt: TGTGCCAGCAGCTTTCGAGGGGGGGCTCGCTATGGCTACACCTTC

j_gene: TRBJ2-3
v_gene: TRBV4-3
d_gene: TRBD2
abundance: .
CDR3aa: CASSQDLTSGGTDTQYF
CDR3nt: TGCGCCAGCAGCCAAGATCTAACTAGCGGGGGGACAGATACGCAGTATTTT

j_gene: TRBJ2-7
v_gene: TRBV2
d_gene: TRBD2
abundance: .
CDR3aa: CASTDSPLAGVHEQYF
CDR3nt: TGTGCCAGCACCGACTCCCCTCTAGCGGGTGTCCACGAGCAGTACTTC

j_gene: TRBJ1-5
v_gene: TRBV18
d_gene: .
abundance: once
CDR3aa: CASSPVPRGRDQPQHF
CDR3nt: TGTGCCAGCTCACCCGTCCCCAGGGGACGGGATCAGCCCCAGCATTTT

j_gene: TRBJ2-2
v_gene: TRBV4-1
d_gene: .
abundance: .
CDR3aa: CASSQELGGTGELFF
CDR3nt: TGCGCCAGCAGCCAAGAACTTGGGGGGACCGGGGAGCTGTTTTTT

j_gene: TRBJ2-1
v_gene: TRBV10-3
d_gene: TRBD1
abundance: .
CDR3aa: CAIRTGQGFNEQFF
CDR3nt: TGTGCCATCAGGACCGGACAGGGTTTCAATGAGCAGTTCTTC

j_gene: TRBJ2-1
v_gene: TRBV2
d_gene: TRBD2
abundance: .
CDR3aa: CASSARAKLAQDEQFF
CDR3nt: TGTGCCAGCAGTGCACGGGCCAAACTAGCGCAAGATGAGCAGTTCTTC

j_gene: TRBJ2-1
v_gene: TRBV27
d_gene: TRBD2
abundance: .
CDR3aa: CASSLWASGSPANEQFF
CDR3nt: TGTGCCAGCAGTTTATGGGCTAGCGGGAGTCCGGCCAATGAGCAGTTCTTC

j_gene: TRBJ2-5
v_gene: TRBV19
d_gene: TRBD2
abundance: .
CDR3aa: CASSPHSGRAGKTQYF
CDR3nt: TGTGCCAGTAGTCCTCATAGCGGGAGGGCCGGGAAGACCCAGTACTTC

j_gene: TRBJ1-2
v_gene: TRBV18
d_gene: TRBD1
abundance: .
CDR3aa: CASSPPVGGGGYTF
CDR3nt: TGTGCCAGCTCACCACCGGTAGGGGGCGGTGGCTACACCTTC

j_gene: TRBJ2-1
v_gene: TRBV6-1
d_gene: TRBD2
abundance: .
CDR3aa: CASSDLFSGVNYNEQFF
CDR3nt: TGTGCCAGCAGTGACCTTTTCAGCGGGGTGAATTACAATGAGCAGTTCTTC

j_gene: TRBJ2-3
v_gene: TRBV5-1
d_gene: TRBD2
abundance: .
CDR3aa: CASSLASGGVTDTQYF
CDR3nt: TGCGCCAGCAGCTTGGCCTCGGGGGGAGTAACAGATACGCAGTATTTT

j_gene: TRBJ2-1
v_gene: TRBV5-1
d_gene: TRBD1
abundance: .
CDR3aa: CASSPRAGTGDYNEQFF
CDR3nt: TGCGCCAGCAGCCCACGGGCCGGGACAGGGGACTACAATGAGCAGTTCTTC

j_gene: TRBJ2-3
v_gene: TRBV28
d_gene: TRBD2
abundance: .
CDR3aa: CATLLAGVRDTQYF
CDR3nt: TGTGCCACCCTACTAGCGGGAGTAAGAGATACGCAGTATTTT

j_gene: TRBJ1-1
v_gene: TRBV7-9
d_gene: .
abundance: .
CDR3aa: CASSSNSGNTEAFF
CDR3nt: TGTGCCAGCAGCTCTAATTCAGGGAACACTGAAGCTTTCTTT

j_gene: TRBJ2-5
v_gene: TRBV11-2
d_gene: TRBD1
abundance: .
CDR3aa: CASSLNRILGTAVPETQYF
CDR3nt: TGTGCCAGCAGCTTAAACCGGATACTCGGGACAGCCGTACCGGAGACCCAGTACTTC

j_gene: TRBJ2-7
v_gene: TRBV28
d_gene: .
abundance: .
CDR3aa: CASSLRAAAGYEQYF
CDR3nt: TGTGCCAGCAGTTTACGGGCCGCGGCGGGCTACGAGCAGTACTTC

j_gene: TRBJ2-5
v_gene: TRBV11-2
d_gene: TRBD2
abundance: .
CDR3aa: CASSPRGGVQETQYF
CDR3nt: TGTGCCAGCAGCCCACGGGGGGGGGTACAAGAGACCCAGTACTTC